Listed below are T cell receptor beta chains from one sample, sequenced in a study of identical twins. TCRdb re-derived calls from the 5' RACE reads in MiXCR, one entry per CDR3 protein. Of 600,000 to 850,000 distinct CDR3 sequences in the sample, 18% were seen once. These sequences were also reported in another study, on T cells expressing NK-cell markers.

Sequencing was done on a sample of PBMCs. The receptors originated from a woman in her late teens or twenties in good health. Both conserved end residues are part of each CDR3. The order of the fields is D gene, J gene, clone size, V gene, CDR3 protein, CDR3 DNA. The D gene is left open where the match is weak. Clone sizes are given selectively: once, few, many, or a class where the clone is expanded.

NA	TRBJ2-7	NA	TRBV20-1	CSASMTGTRSYEQYF	TGCAGTGCTAGCATGACGGGAACCCGCTCCTACGAGCAGTACTTC
TRBD2	TRBJ2-3	NA	TRBV5-1	CASSSEREASTDTQYF	TGCGCCAGCAGCTCGGAGCGGGAGGCTTCCACAGATACGCAGTATTTT
NA	TRBJ1-2	few	TRBV24-1	CATRGGRSPWYGYTF	TGTGCCACCAGAGGGGGACGGTCACCTTGGTATGGCTACACCTTC
NA	TRBJ1-6	few	TRBV6-1	CASSEFRTVSSPLHF	TGTGCCAGCAGTGAATTTAGGACAGTATCTTCACCCCTCCACTTT
NA	TRBJ2-3	few	TRBV7-2	CASSSLRAVDTQYF	TGTGCCAGCAGCTCACTGAGGGCCGTGGATACGCAGTATTTT
TRBD1	TRBJ1-4	NA	TRBV20-1	CSARGRDEKLFF	TGCAGTGCCAGGGGGCGCGATGAAAAACTGTTTTTT
NA	TRBJ1-6	NA	TRBV5-1	CASLQEPGGYSPLHF	TGCGCCAGCTTACAGGAACCGGGGGGTTATTCACCCCTCCACTTT
TRBD1	TRBJ2-3	many	TRBV5-4	CASSPNRGDTQYF	TGTGCCAGCAGCCCCAACAGGGGAGATACGCAGTATTTT
TRBD2	TRBJ2-3	many	TRBV7-2	CASSAAGLARNTQYF	TGTGCCAGCAGCGCAGCGGGACTAGCGAGGAATACGCAGTATTTT
NA	TRBJ2-1	NA	TRBV2	CASLPSGHEQFF	TGTGCCAGCTTGCCCTCAGGGCATGAGCAGTTCTTC
NA	TRBJ2-1	NA	TRBV12-3/TRBV12-4	CASSSNLGGKLDNEQFF	TGTGCCAGCAGTTCAAACCTTGGGGGGAAACTTGACAATGAGCAGTTCTTC
NA	TRBJ2-7	few	TRBV12-3/TRBV12-4	CASSFTDRYEQYF	TGTGCCAGCAGTTTTACAGACCGCTACGAGCAGTACTTC
TRBD2	TRBJ2-1	few	TRBV28	CASSPLASNEQFF	TGTGCCAGCAGCCCACTAGCGAGCAATGAGCAGTTCTTC
NA	TRBJ2-7	NA	TRBV12-3/TRBV12-4	CASSSRQAYEQYF	TGTGCCAGCAGTTCCCGACAGGCTTACGAGCAGTACTTC
NA	TRBJ2-3	NA	TRBV20-1	CSARDGDSSSNTQYF	TGCAGTGCTAGAGATGGTGACTCTAGCTCAAATACGCAGTATTTT
TRBD2	TRBJ2-1	few	TRBV11-1	CASSSQIGTSGTPYNEQFF	TGTGCCAGCAGCTCTCAAATCGGGACTAGCGGGACCCCCTACAATGAGCAGTTCTTC
NA	TRBJ1-1	many	TRBV12-3/TRBV12-4	CASKRGGGTEAFF	TGTGCCAGCAAGCGGGGGGGGGGCACTGAAGCTTTCTTT
NA	TRBJ2-2	few	TRBV3-1	CASSQEMGESTGELFF	TGTGCCAGCAGCCAGGAGATGGGGGAGTCGACCGGGGAGCTGTTTTTT
TRBD1	TRBJ2-5	NA	TRBV12-3/TRBV12-4	CASSYTGARGETQYF	TGTGCCAGCAGTTATACAGGGGCAAGGGGAGAGACCCAGTACTTC
NA	TRBJ2-7	few	TRBV7-2	CASSFFTSYEQYF	TGTGCCAGCAGCTTTTTCACCAGCTACGAGCAGTACTTC
TRBD2	TRBJ2-1	few	TRBV7-9	CASSFREGNEQFF	TGTGCCAGCAGCTTCAGGGAGGGCAATGAGCAGTTCTTC
NA	TRBJ2-5	few	TRBV12-3/TRBV12-4	CASSFMEKTQYF	TGTGCCAGCAGTTTCATGGAGAAGACCCAGTACTTC